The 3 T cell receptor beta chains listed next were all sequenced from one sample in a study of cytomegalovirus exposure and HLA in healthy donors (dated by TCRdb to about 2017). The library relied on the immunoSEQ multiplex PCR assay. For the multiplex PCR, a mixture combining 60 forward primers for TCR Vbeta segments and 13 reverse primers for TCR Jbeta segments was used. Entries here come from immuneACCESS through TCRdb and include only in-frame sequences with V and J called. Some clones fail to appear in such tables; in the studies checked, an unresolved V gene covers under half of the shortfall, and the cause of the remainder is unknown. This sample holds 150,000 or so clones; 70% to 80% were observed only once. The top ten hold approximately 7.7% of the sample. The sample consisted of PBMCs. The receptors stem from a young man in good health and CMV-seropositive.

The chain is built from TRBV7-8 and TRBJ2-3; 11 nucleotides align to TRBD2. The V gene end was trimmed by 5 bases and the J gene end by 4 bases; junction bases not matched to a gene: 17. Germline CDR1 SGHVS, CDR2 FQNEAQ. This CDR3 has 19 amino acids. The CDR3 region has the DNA TGTGCCAGCAGCCTAGAGGGACGTAGCGGGGGGGTGAGCTCAGATACGCAGTATTTT. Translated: CASSLEGRSGGVSSDTQYF.

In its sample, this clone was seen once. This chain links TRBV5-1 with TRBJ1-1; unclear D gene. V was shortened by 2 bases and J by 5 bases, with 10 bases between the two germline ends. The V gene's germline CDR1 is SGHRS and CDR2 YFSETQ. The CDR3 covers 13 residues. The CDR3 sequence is CASSFGEWTEAFF. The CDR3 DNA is TGCGCCAGCAGCTTCGGGGAATGGACTGAAGCTTTCTTT.

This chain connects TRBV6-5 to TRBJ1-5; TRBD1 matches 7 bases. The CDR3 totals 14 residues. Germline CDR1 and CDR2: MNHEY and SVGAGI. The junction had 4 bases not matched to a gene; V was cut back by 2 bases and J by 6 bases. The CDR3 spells CASSYAAGGQPQHF. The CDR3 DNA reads TGTGCCAGCAGTTACGCGGCAGGGGGTCAGCCCCAGCATTTT.